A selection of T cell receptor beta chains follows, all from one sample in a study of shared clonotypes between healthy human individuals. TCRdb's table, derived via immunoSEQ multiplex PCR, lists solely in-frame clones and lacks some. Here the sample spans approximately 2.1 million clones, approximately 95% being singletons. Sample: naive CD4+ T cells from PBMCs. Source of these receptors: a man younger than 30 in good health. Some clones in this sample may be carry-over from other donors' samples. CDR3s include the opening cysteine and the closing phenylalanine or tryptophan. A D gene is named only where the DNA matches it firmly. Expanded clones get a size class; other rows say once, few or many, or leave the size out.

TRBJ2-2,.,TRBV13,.,CASSQYTGELFF,TGTGCCAGCAGCCAATACACCGGGGAGCTGTTTTTT
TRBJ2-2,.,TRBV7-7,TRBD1,CASSGDRPYTGELFF,TGTGCCAGCAGTGGGGACAGGCCTTACACCGGGGAGCTGTTTTTT
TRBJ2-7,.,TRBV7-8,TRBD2,CASSQIGGKGYEQYF,TGTGCCAGCAGCCAAATCGGGGGGAAAGGCTACGAGCAGTACTTC
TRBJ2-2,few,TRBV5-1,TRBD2,CASSPTFGLAGNTGELFF,TGCGCCAGCAGCCCCACCTTTGGACTAGCGGGGAACACCGGGGAGCTGTTTTTT
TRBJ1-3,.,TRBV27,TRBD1,CASSSRQGSSGNTIYF,TGTGCCAGCAGTTCCCGACAGGGGAGCTCTGGAAACACCATATATTTT
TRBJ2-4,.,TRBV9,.,CASSPGGLDIQYF,TGTGCCAGCAGCCCCGGGGGCCTGGACATTCAGTACTTC
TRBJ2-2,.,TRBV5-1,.,CASSLGSQGPTGELFF,TGCGCCAGCAGCTTGGGGTCTCAGGGCCCCACCGGGGAGCTGTTTTTT
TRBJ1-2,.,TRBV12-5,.,CASGLGLGVTNYGYTF,TGTGCTAGTGGACTTGGGTTAGGCGTCACTAACTATGGCTACACCTTC
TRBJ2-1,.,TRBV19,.,CATGRGGPYNEQFF,TGTGCCACCGGGCGGGGAGGACCCTACAATGAGCAGTTCTTC
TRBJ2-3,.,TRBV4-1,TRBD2,CASSQIPSGTSQQGQYF,TGCGCCAGCAGCCAAATCCCTAGCGGGACCTCCCAACAGGGGCAGTATTTT
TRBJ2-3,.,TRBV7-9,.,CASTPSAVSTDTQYF,TGTGCCAGCACACCTTCGGCGGTGAGCACAGATACGCAGTATTTT
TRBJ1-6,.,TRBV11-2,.,CASSTHNSPLHF,TGTGCCAGCAGCACACATAATTCACCCCTCCACTTT
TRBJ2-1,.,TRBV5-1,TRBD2,CASSPEASGSWNEQFF,TGCGCCAGCAGCCCTGAAGCTAGCGGGAGTTGGAATGAGCAGTTCTTC
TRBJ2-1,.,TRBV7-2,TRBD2,CASSLASGPYNEQFF,TGTGCCAGCAGCTTAGCTAGCGGGCCGTACAATGAGCAGTTCTTC
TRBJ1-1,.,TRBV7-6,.,CASSWGAGNTEAFF,TGTGCCAGCAGCTGGGGGGCTGGTAACACTGAAGCTTTCTTT
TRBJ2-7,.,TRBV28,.,CASSPQWGNEQYF,TGTGCCAGCAGTCCACAGTGGGGGAACGAGCAGTACTTC
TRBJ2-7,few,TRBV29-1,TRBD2,CSVARSGGPHEQYF,TGCAGCGTTGCAAGGTCGGGAGGGCCTCACGAGCAGTACTTC
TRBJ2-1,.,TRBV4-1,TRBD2,CASSPGLARSSYNEQFF,TGCGCCAGCAGCCCAGGACTAGCGAGGAGCTCCTACAATGAGCAGTTCTTC
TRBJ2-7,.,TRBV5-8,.,CASSLPLLLEGYF,TGTGCCAGCAGCTTGCCCCTTTTACTAGAGGGGTACTTC
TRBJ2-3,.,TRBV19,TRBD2,CASSKHGLAGGLDTQYF,TGTGCCAGTAGTAAACACGGACTAGCGGGAGGGCTGGATACGCAGTATTTT
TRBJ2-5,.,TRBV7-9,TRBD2,CASSFLAAYQETQYF,TGTGCCAGCAGCTTTCTAGCGGCGTACCAAGAGACCCAGTACTTC
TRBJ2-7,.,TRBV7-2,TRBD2,CASSLGGGTSGSPSYEQYF,TGTGCCAGCAGCTTAGGAGGAGGGACTAGCGGGAGCCCCTCCTACGAGCAGTACTTC
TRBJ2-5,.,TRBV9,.,CASSSRAGGVGETQYF,TGTGCCAGCAGCTCCCGGGCCGGGGGAGTCGGGGAGACCCAGTACTTC
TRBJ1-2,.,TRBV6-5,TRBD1,CASRGQGVAGYTF,TGTGCCAGCAGGGGACAGGGGGTCGCGGGCTACACCTTC
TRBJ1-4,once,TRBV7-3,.,CASSQRVGEKLFF,TGTGCCAGCAGCCAAAGAGTGGGGGAAAAACTGTTTTTT
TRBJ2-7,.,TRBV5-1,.,CASQQAVGKGHEQYF,TGCGCCAGCCAACAGGCGGTAGGGAAGGGGCACGAGCAGTACTTC
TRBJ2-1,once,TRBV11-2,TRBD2,CASSLGTSSSEQFF,TGTGCCAGCAGCTTGGGGACTAGCTCCAGTGAGCAGTTCTTC
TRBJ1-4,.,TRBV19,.,CASTSSWGDEKLFF,TGTGCCAGTACTTCTAGCTGGGGGGATGAAAAACTGTTTTTT
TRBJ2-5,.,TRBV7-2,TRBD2,CASSLGALAGGATQYF,TGTGCCAGCAGCTTAGGGGCGCTAGCGGGAGGTGCGACCCAGTACTTC
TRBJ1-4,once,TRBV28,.,CASSDFTSGNEKLFF,TGTGCCAGCAGCGACTTTACGAGTGGTAATGAAAAACTGTTTTTT
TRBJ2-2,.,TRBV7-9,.,CASSSSGRATGELFF,TGTGCCAGCAGCTCGAGTGGTCGTGCCACCGGGGAGCTGTTTTTT
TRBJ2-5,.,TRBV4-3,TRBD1,CASSQDSQGAGETQYF,TGCGCCAGCAGCCAAGATTCCCAGGGGGCAGGCGAGACCCAGTACTTC
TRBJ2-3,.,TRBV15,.,CATSRNQGTPTDTQYF,TGTGCCACCAGCAGAAATCAGGGGACACCCACAGATACGCAGTATTTT
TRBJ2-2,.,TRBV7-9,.,CASREMGEAGELFF,TGTGCCAGCAGAGAAATGGGGGAGGCCGGGGAGCTGTTTTTT
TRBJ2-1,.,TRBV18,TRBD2,CASSPLAGGYNEQFF,TGTGCCAGCTCACCATTAGCGGGAGGGTACAATGAGCAGTTCTTC
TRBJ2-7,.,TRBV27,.,CASKLRGGEQYF,TGTGCCAGCAAACTGAGGGGGGGCGAGCAGTACTTC
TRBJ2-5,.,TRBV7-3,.,CASSLMAGGGLETQYF,TGTGCCAGCAGCTTAATGGCTGGCGGGGGCCTCGAGACCCAGTACTTC
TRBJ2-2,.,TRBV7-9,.,CASSSQGHTGELFF,TGTGCCAGCAGCTCCCAGGGGCACACCGGGGAGCTGTTTTTT
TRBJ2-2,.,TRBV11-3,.,CASSPRTGELFF,TGTGCCAGCAGCCCTAGGACCGGGGAGCTGTTTTTT
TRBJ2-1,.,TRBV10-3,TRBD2,CAISETGLAGGPEQFF,TGTGCCATCAGTGAGACCGGACTAGCGGGAGGGCCTGAGCAGTTCTTC
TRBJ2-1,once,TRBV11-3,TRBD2,CASRGRAGGGNNEQFF,TGTGCCAGCAGAGGCCGGGCGGGAGGGGGAAACAATGAGCAGTTCTTC
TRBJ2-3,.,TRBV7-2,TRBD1,CASSPSRTGPDTQYF,TGTGCCAGCAGCCCATCCCGGACAGGGCCAGATACGCAGTATTTT
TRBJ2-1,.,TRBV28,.,CASSPLLGSSYNEQFF,TGTGCCAGCAGTCCTCTCTTAGGGAGTTCCTACAATGAGCAGTTCTTC
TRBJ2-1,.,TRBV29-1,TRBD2,CSVRTSGSSYNEQFF,TGCAGCGTCCGCACTAGCGGGAGCTCCTACAATGAGCAGTTCTTC
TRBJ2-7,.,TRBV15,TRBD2,CATSRDQTSATYEQYF,TGTGCCACCAGCAGAGATCAGACTAGCGCTACCTACGAGCAGTACTTC
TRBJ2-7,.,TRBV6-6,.,CASSRQTVYYEQYF,TGTGCCAGCAGCCGCCAAACAGTGTACTACGAGCAGTACTTC
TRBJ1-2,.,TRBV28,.,CASSPGGGYTF,TGTGCCAGCAGCCCTGGGGGAGGCTACACCTTC
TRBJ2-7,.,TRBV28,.,CASQTLSYEQYF,TGTGCCAGCCAGACTTTATCCTACGAGCAGTACTTC